The clone carrying this T cell receptor beta chain was counted only a few times. The antigen is undetermined. This sample was included in a study of identical twins. Per the germline V gene, CDR1 is MNHEY and CDR2 is SVGAGI. CDR3 length equals 12 residues. Trimming shortened V by 8 bases and J by 0 bases, and 8 bases separated the two germline ends. In TCRdb, the 5' RACE reads were re-called with MiXCR into one record per CDR3 protein. This sample has approximately 240,000 distinct CDR3 sequences, with over 12% found just once. Study-level findings and limits: Donors were not followed over many years; analysis was cross-sectional. Excess sharing by twins proved weaker in beta out-of-frame sequences. Memory repertoires showed no such pattern, whereas abundant cord blood beta clonotypes carried fewer insertions.

Healthy Caucasians were all of the donors. The specimen was memory (CD45RO+) T cells sorted from blood. This TCR was recovered from a woman between 18 and 29 years old in good health. The rearrangement uses TRBV6-5 and TRBJ2-7; weak D call: TRBD2 (6 bases). CDR3 region: CASAGNSYEQYF. The CDR3 DNA follows: TGTGCCAGCGCGGGGAACTCCTACGAGCAGTACTTC.